This record looks at one TCR beta chain sequence and its context. The target antigen is unknown. Trimming cost V 5 bases and J 4 bases; bases outside gene matches: 7. The CDR3 length is 16 residues. From germline, CDR1 is SEHNR and CDR2 FQNEAQ (reference sequence). The data stem from a study of cytotoxic CD8 clonotypes in ibrutinib-treated CLL. Overall study: Timing of response sample collection was a median about twelve months after treatment start, with a range of 6 to 36.

Sequencing was designed to attain a depth spanning 1 in 200,000 to 1 in 1 million T cells. Only in-frame clones appear in the TCRdb table, and some are missing; sequencing was by immunoSEQ multiplex PCR. This sample has fewer than 45,000 clones, with roughly three quarters found just once. Broader study findings: Public clonotypes were uncommon and contracted or stayed stable on treatment. The clonality went up when patients responded to ibrutinib and dropped back toward baseline at progression.

This sequence joins TRBV7-9 and TRBJ2-3, with TRBD2 identical over 12 bases. The sample in question was PBMCs, obtained at disease progression, from a patient treated with ibrutinib. This receptor was identified in a human donor with chronic lymphocytic leukemia. CDR3 amino acids: CASSPPSGRAPDTQYF. CDR3 bases: TGTGCCAGCAGCCCCCCTAGCGGGAGGGCCCCAGATACGCAGTATTTT.